Below, one T cell receptor beta chain is given with its context. No antigen is known for it. These data belong to a study of post-analysis software for immune sequencing data. Study-wide context: Recorded subtypes: relapsing-remitting, secondary progressive, progressive-relapsing; some patients unannotated.

General observations from the study: Multiple sclerosis patients had significantly lower normalized Chao1 diversity than controls. In patients, about 5 TRBV segments were more frequent than in controls, with TRBV5-6, TRBV5-1 and TRBV20-1 among them.

The length of the CDR3 is 18 residues. Germline values: CDR1 DFQATT, CDR2 SNEGSKA (reference sequence). The trim removed 5 bases at V and 1 base at J, leaving 9 bases unmatched. Researchers reported that TCR beta cDNA libraries carried unique molecular identifiers. TCRdb reprocessed the PCR reads via MiXCR and lists one record per CDR3 protein. This repertoire shows about 540,000 distinct CDR3 sequences, 30% to 40% found once; its top ten account for approximately 5.4%. The chain employs TRBV20-1 and TRBJ2-3; 16 bases agree with TRBD2. The sample taken for sequencing was blood. The sequence was obtained from a girl aged 2 to 17 with multiple sclerosis. The CDR3 DNA is TGCAGTGCTGCGGGACTAGCGGGGGGGGCCTCTGGCACAGATACGCAGTATTTT. Amino acids: CSAAGLAGGASGTDTQYF.